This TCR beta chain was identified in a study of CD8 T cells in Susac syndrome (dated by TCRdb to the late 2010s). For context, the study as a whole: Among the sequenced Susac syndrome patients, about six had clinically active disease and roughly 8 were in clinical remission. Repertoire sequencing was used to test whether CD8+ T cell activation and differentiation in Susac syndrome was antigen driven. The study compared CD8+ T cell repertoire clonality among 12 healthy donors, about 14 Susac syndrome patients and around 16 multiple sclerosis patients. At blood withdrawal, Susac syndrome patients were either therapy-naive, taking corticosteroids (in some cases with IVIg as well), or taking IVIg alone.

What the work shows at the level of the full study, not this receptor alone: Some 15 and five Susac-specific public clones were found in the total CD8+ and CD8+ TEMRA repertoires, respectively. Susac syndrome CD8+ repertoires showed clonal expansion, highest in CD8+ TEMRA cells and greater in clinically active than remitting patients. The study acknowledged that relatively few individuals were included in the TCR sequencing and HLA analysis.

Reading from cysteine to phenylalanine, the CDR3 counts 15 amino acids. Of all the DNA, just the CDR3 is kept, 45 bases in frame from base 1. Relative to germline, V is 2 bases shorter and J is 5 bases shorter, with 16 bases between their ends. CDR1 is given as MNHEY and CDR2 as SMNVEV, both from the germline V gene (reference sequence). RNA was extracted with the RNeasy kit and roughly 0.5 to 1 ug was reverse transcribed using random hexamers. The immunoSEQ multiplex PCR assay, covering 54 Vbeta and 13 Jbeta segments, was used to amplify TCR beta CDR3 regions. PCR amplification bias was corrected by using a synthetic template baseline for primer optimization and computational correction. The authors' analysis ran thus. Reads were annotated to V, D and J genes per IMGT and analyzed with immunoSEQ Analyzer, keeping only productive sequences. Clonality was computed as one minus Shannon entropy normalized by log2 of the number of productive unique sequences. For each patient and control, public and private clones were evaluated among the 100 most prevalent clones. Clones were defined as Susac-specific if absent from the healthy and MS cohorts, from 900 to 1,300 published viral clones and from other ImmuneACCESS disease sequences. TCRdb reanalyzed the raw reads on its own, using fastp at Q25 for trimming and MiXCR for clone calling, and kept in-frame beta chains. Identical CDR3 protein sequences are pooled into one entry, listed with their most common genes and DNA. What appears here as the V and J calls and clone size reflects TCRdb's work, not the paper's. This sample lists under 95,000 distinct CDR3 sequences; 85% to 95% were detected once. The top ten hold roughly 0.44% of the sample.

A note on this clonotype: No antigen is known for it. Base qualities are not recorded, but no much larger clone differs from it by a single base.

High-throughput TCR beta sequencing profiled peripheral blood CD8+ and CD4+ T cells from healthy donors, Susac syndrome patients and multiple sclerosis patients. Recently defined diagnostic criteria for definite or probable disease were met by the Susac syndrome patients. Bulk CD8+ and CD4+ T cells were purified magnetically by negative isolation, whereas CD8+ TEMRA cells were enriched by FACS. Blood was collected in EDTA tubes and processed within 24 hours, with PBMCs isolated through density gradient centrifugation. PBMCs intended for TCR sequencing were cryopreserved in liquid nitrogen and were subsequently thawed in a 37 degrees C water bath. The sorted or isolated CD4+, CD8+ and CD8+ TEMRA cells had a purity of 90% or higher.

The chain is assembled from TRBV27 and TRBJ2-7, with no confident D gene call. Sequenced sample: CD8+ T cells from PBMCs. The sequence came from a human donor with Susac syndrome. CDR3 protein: CASSLSGSIVHEQYF. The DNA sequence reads TGTGCCAGCAGTTTAAGTGGCTCCATTGTTCACGAGCAGTACTTC.